The 30 T cell receptor beta chains given below trace back to one sample, sequenced in a study of T cells in Graves' hyperthyroidism and ophthalmopathy. What was amplified from RNA transcripts were TCR beta CDR3 regions. First-round RT-PCR targeting the TCR CDR3 was performed with the HTBI primer set. Each CDR3 protein gets one entry after TCRdb re-called the multiplex PCR reads with MiXCR. This sample yields approximately 520,000 distinct CDR3 sequences, of which about 20% are seen a single time; around a quarter belongs to the top ten. Sequenced: blood. Receptors were obtained from a man between 18 and 29 years old with Graves' hyperthyroidism.

This clonotype was recorded many times. The genes are TRBV12-3 or TRBV12-4 and TRBJ1-2; TRBD1 matches 9 bases. This CDR3 spans 14 amino acids. With 6 bases clipped from V and 4 bases from J, the junction kept 6 bases outside the gene matches. The CDR3 loop reads CASSPDRGTYGYTF. DNA of the CDR3: TGTGCCAGCAGCCCGGACAGGGGAACCTATGGCTACACCTTC.

This clonotype appeared many times. The chain has TRBV12-3 or TRBV12-4 and TRBJ2-5; TRBD1 matches at 7 bases. This CDR3 is 13 amino acids long. The V and J ends lost 7 bases and 3 bases, in that order; junction bases with no gene match: 5. The CDR3 loop is CASTLGTEETQYF. CDR3 coding DNA: TGTGCCAGCACTCTAGGGACAGAAGAGACCCAGTACTTC.

This clonotype was observed a few times. The rearrangement uses TRBV2 and TRBJ2-7; D may correspond to TRBD1 or TRBD2 (5 bases each). The germline V and J ends were trimmed by 8 bases and 6 bases, with 14 bases remaining between them. This CDR3 is built from 12 residues. Germline CDR1 reads SNHLY; CDR2 reads FYNNEI. The CDR3 coding sequence is TGTGCCAGCTGGGGACGTGTTAGCGAGCAGTACTTC. Protein product: CASWGRVSEQYF.

A remark on this clonotype: Without the conserved terminal phenylalanine or tryptophan, this CDR3 likely stems from a read error. The chain joins TRBV7-2 to TRBJ2-7; perhaps D is TRBD1 or TRBD2 (6 bases each). The CDR3 is made up of 15 amino acids. Germline CDR1 and CDR2: SGHTA and FQGNSA. V was clipped by 6 bases and J by 3 bases, with 18 bases between them. Written as DNA, the CDR3 is TGTGCCAGCAGTCATGTAGGGGGGACTTTCTACGAGCAGTACTTA. Protein sequence: CASSHVGGTFYEQYL.

The table lists this clonotype with many counts. This chain links TRBV12-3 or TRBV12-4 with TRBJ2-7, with D possibly matching TRBD2 (5 bases). The CDR3 loop spans 13 amino acids. The V and J ends lost 7 bases and 5 bases respectively, with 15 bases between them. The CDR3 nucleotides are TGTGCCAGCACTACCCTGACTAACGACGAGCAGTACTTC. This translates into CASTTLTNDEQYF.

This clonotype has ten or more counts. The rearrangement links TRBV4-1 to TRBJ1-1, with a weak D call TRBD1 (5 bases). The CDR3 length is 15 residues. Germline V gives CDR1 MGHRA, CDR2 YSYEKL. Trimming stripped 4 bases from V and 1 base from J, with 13 bases between. CDR3: CASSLGRGENTEAFF. Written as DNA, the CDR3 is TGCGCCAGCAGCCTCGGAAGAGGGGAGAACACTGAAGCTTTCTTT.

The CDR3 bases are TGTGCCAGCAGTTCAAACCCGCAGAATGGCTACACCTTC. It specifies CASSSNPQNGYTF. This chain links TRBV11-2 with TRBJ1-2; D not resolved. Germline V gene sequence: CDR1 SGHAT, CDR2 FQNNGV. This CDR3 contains 13 residues. Trimming took off 6 bases at V and 6 bases at J, with 14 bases between the two ends.

This clonotype was observed at least ten times. An end of the junction differs from the germline gene, which may be a read error. This chain uses TRBV7-9 with TRBJ1-1; 8 bases agree with TRBD1. The CDR3 loop spans 11 amino acids. From germline, CDR1 is SEHNR and CDR2 FQNEAQ (reference sequence). The CDR3 DNA reads as TGTGCCAGCAGCTTAGGGGTGGGACAGGCATTT. Translation: CASSLGVGQAF. The full variable domain, in which reference TRBV7-9 and TRBJ1-1 provide the parts outside the CDR3, is DTGVSQNPRHKITKRGQNVTFRCDPISEHNRLYWYRQTLGQGPEFLTYFQNEAQLEKSRLLSDRFSAERPKGSFSTLEIQRTEQGDSAMYLCASSLGVGQAFGQGTRLTVV.

The chain joins TRBV6-5 to TRBJ1-1, with 9 nucleotides matching TRBD1. The length of the CDR3 is 14 residues. V gave up 2 bases and J gave up 3 bases; unmatched junction bases: 1. Germline values: CDR1 MNHEY, CDR2 SVGAGI. The CDR3 nucleotides are TGTGCCAGCAGTTACGGGACAGGGCACACTGAAGCTTTCTTT. Translation gives CASSYGTGHTEAFF.

This clonotype was observed many times. V gene TRBV12-3 or TRBV12-4 combines with J gene TRBJ1-5; TRBD1 might be the D (6 bases). The CDR3 runs 16 residues. V was trimmed by 1 base and J by 3 bases, leaving 13 bases between them. CDR3 in amino acids: CASSLGSRGSNQPQHF. The CDR3 DNA reads TGTGCCAGCAGTTTAGGAAGCAGGGGCTCCAATCAGCCCCAGCATTTT.

This clonotype was seen ten or more times. The J gene is TRBJ1-2, the V gene TRBV28; tentative D call: TRBD1 (5 bases). The length of the CDR3 is 13 residues. Trimming left V 6 bases short and J 2 bases short, with 10 bases between. Germline V gene lookup returns CDR1 MDHEN and CDR2 SYDVKM. The CDR3 reads CASRTTVNYGYTF. In DNA form, the CDR3 reads TGTGCCAGCAGGACGACAGTAAACTATGGCTACACCTTC.

This clonotype was counted at least ten times. This chain connects TRBV6-5 to TRBJ1-1; D unresolved. The germline V gene has CDR1 MNHEY and CDR2 SVGAGI. V was cut by 6 bases and J by 8 bases, with 13 bases left in between. This CDR3 spans 12 amino acids. In DNA form, the CDR3 reads TGTGCCAGCAGGGCGGACTGGCGAGAAGCTTTCTTT. It specifies CASRADWREAFF.

The chain couples TRBV14 to TRBJ1-1; D not resolved. In germline, CDR1 is SGHDN, CDR2 FVKESK. Trimming removed 1 base from V and 4 bases from J, with 7 bases in between. This CDR3 is built from 13 residues. In DNA form, the CDR3 reads TGTGCCAGCAGCCAAGTACCCCCCACTGAAGCTTTCTTT. This translates into CASSQVPPTEAFF.

This clonotype showed up many times. The chain is built from TRBV2 and TRBJ2-2, with 8 bases fitting TRBD1. Germline V CDR1 and CDR2: SNHLY, FYNNEI. V trimming: 7 bases; J trimming: 0 bases; junction bases outside the gene matches: 4. This CDR3 region has 15 residues. Written as DNA, the CDR3 is TGTGCCAGCAATATACAGGGGGCGAACACCGGGGAGCTGTTTTTT. Encoded protein: CASNIQGANTGELFF.

In its sample, this clonotype was seen a few times. A much larger clone differs from this one at a single base, so this may be a read error. The chain uses TRBV6-5 and TRBJ1-1, with unresolved D. The germline V and J ends were trimmed by 7 bases and 1 base, with 10 bases remaining between them. CDR1 and CDR2 from the germline V gene are MNHEY and SVGAGI. This CDR3 contains 13 residues. DNA for the CDR3: TGTGCCAGCAAGACTAGAAGGAACACTGAAGCTTTCTTT. This encodes CASKTRRNTEAFF.

This clonotype has ten or more counts. The chain combines TRBV3-1 with TRBJ2-5, with D unresolved. This CDR3 has 15 amino acids. With 1 base removed from V and 5 bases from J, the gap between germline ends came to 14 bases. Germline CDR1 reads LGHDT; CDR2 reads YNNKEL (reference sequence). The CDR3 DNA reads as TGTGCCAGCAGCCAAGGCAAGTTTGTAGGGGAGACCCAGTACTTC. Amino acid sequence: CASSQGKFVGETQYF.

This clonotype was recorded many times. The chain couples TRBV19 to TRBJ1-5, with 8 bases fitting TRBD1. V was pared by 5 bases and J by 3 bases, with 6 bases of the junction left unmatched. Germline assignment: CDR1 LNHDA and CDR2 SQIVND (reference sequence). The CDR3 is made up of 15 amino acids. The CDR3 is CASSVWTGNNQPQHF. The CDR3, as DNA: TGTGCCAGTAGTGTTTGGACAGGGAACAATCAGCCCCAGCATTTT.

This clonotype was picked up a small number of times. This may come from a read error, since a much larger clone is one base off. V and J are TRBV6-1 and TRBJ1-1; D uncertain. This CDR3 is built from 13 residues. Per the germline V gene, CDR1 is MNHNS and CDR2 is SASEGT. Here the CDR3 DNA reads TGTGCCAGCAGTCGATTAATGAACACTGAAGCTCTCTTT. This gives the protein CASSRLMNTEALF.

This clonotype was found many times. The chain combines TRBV20-1 with TRBJ1-1; 9 bases match TRBD1. The CDR3 covers 13 residues. The germline gives CDR1 DFQATT, CDR2 SNEGSKA (reference sequence). V was clipped by 5 bases and J by 4 bases; unmatched bases: 5. CDR3 nucleotides: TGCAGTGCTTACAGGGGGCGCTTCACTGAAGCTTTCTTT. It encodes CSAYRGRFTEAFF.

This clonotype was seen many times. The rearrangement joins TRBV28 to TRBJ2-7, with D tentatively TRBD2 (6 bases). V was trimmed by 5 bases and J by 0 bases, leaving 17 bases between them. The germline V gene encodes CDR1 MDHEN and CDR2 SYDVKM. The CDR3 has 16 residues. CDR3 sequence: CASSLPPRESSYEQYF. CDR3 coding DNA: TGTGCCAGCAGTCTCCCCCCCCGGGAGAGCTCCTACGAGCAGTACTTC. Looking up the rest from reference TRBV28 and TRBJ2-7 gives the full variable domain: DVKVTQSSRYLVKRTGEKVFLECVQDMDHENMFWYRQDPGLGLRLIYFSYDVKMKEKGDIPEGYSVSREKKERFSLILESASTNQTSMYLCASSLPPRESSYEQYFGPGTRLTVT.

This clonotype appeared many times. The chain links TRBV12-3 or TRBV12-4 to TRBJ1-5; tentatively, D is TRBD1 (5 bases). With 6 bases removed from V and 0 bases from J, the gap between germline ends came to 9 bases. This CDR3 has 14 amino acids. This CDR3 is CASRKGISNQPQHF. Written as DNA, the CDR3 is TGTGCCAGCAGGAAGGGGATTAGCAATCAGCCCCAGCATTTT.

A word on this clonotype: Because it lacks the conserved phenylalanine or tryptophan at the end, this CDR3 is likely a read error. The DNA is left out, because the CDR3 cannot be placed on it with certainty; the CDR3 is given as TCRdb lists it. The V and J genes are TRBV24-1 and TRBJ1-5. Per germline, CDR1 KGHDR and CDR2 SFDVKD. The CDR3 is made up of 15 amino acids, end residues included. The CDR3: CATSDGQHSNQPQQL.

The chain has TRBV9 and TRBJ2-2; D is unresolved. CDR1 is SGDLS and CDR2 is YYNGEE in the germline V gene. This CDR3 has 17 residues. Trimming left V 0 bases short and J 5 bases short, with 17 bases between. The CDR3 DNA reads TGTGCCAGCAGCGTAGCCCCTTTTGCAGAGGCTACCGGGGAGCTGTTTTTT. It specifies CASSVAPFAEATGELFF.

This clonotype was observed many times. The gene calls are TRBV27 and TRBJ2-5, with a tentative D call TRBD1 (5 bases). The germline V gene has CDR1 MNHEY and CDR2 SMNVEV (reference sequence). The CDR3 runs to 14 residues. Deletions cut 5 bases from V and 0 bases from J, with 10 bases between. The DNA of the CDR3 is TGTGCCAGCAGTAGGACAACCTACCAAGAGACCCAGTACTTC. Its translation is CASSRTTYQETQYF.

This clonotype was found once. The chain couples TRBV5-1 to TRBJ2-5; D possibly corresponds to TRBD1 (6 bases). The CDR3 spans 14 residues. In germline, CDR1 is SGHRS, CDR2 YFSETQ. V was trimmed by 7 bases and J by 4 bases, leaving 17 bases between them. DNA of the CDR3: TGCGCCAGCTACAATCCAGGGGCTCCAGAGACCCAGTACTTC. This gives the protein CASYNPGAPETQYF.

This clonotype was detected ten times or more. The V gene is TRBV24-1, the J gene TRBJ2-3; D remains unclear. CDR1 is KGHDR, CDR2 SFDVKD, per germline. The CDR3 covers 13 residues. V was trimmed by 0 bases and J by 4 bases, leaving 4 bases between them. Here the CDR3 reads CATSDLDPDTQYF. The CDR3 DNA is TGTGCCACCAGTGATTTGGACCCAGATACGCAGTATTTT.

This clonotype was seen many times. For the CDR3, the DNA is TGCAGTGCTAGAACCGGGACAGGGACGTCGTCCTACGAGCAGTACTTC. It translates to CSARTGTGTSSYEQYF. The V and J genes are TRBV20-1 and TRBJ2-7; 9 bases align to TRBD1. The CDR3 has 16 amino acids. The germline V gene has CDR1 DFQATT and CDR2 SNEGSKA (reference sequence). Trimming cost V 2 bases and J 1 base; bases outside gene matches: 9.

In this sample, this clonotype turned up many times. With a much larger clone just one base away, this may be a read error. The chain couples TRBV28 to TRBJ1-1; 7 positions match TRBD1. There are 14 residues in the CDR3. CDR1 is MDHEN, CDR2 SYDVKM, per germline. CDR3 in DNA: TGTGCCAGCATCCCCGGGACAGCACTCACTGAAGCTCTCTTT. This codes for CASIPGTALTEALF.

This clonotype has a count of ten or more. The genes are TRBV10-3 and TRBJ2-2; 7 bases are shared with TRBD1. CDR1 is ENHRY and CDR2 is SYGVKD in the germline V gene. J lost 6 bases, V lost 0 bases, and 4 bases had no gene match. This CDR3 spans 15 amino acids. The chain's CDR3 is CAISESTTGPGELFF. CDR3 nucleotide sequence: TGTGCCATCAGTGAGTCCACGACAGGGCCCGGGGAGCTGTTTTTT.

Only a few counts were recorded for this clonotype. V is TRBV18 and J is TRBJ1-2; the D is unclear. The CDR3 is made up of 14 amino acids. Per the germline V gene, CDR1 is KGHSH and CDR2 is LQKENI. The germline V and J ends were trimmed by 2 bases and 7 bases, with 14 bases remaining between them. For the CDR3, the DNA is TGTGCCAGCTCACCAACCGGCCTAAAGGGTGGCTACACCTTC. Translating it yields CASSPTGLKGGYTF.